This T cell receptor (beta chain) was sequenced during a study of T cells in Graves' hyperthyroidism and ophthalmopathy. General study results and limits: Blood shared most expanded thyroid clonotypes above 0.001. A model built on 13 V-J features separated ophthalmopathy from stable hyperthyroidism.

RNA transcripts yielded amplified TCR beta CDR3 regions. The TCR CDR3 first-round RT-PCR relied on the HTBI primer set. TCRdb reanalysed the multiplex PCR reads using MiXCR and keeps one entry per CDR3 protein. Of about 540,000 distinct CDR3 sequences in the sample, 35% to 55% were seen once. V lost 5 bases, J lost 0 bases, and 8 bases lay in between. Germline CDR1 SEHNR, CDR2 FQNEAQ (reference sequence). The CDR3 is made up of 13 amino acids. It was considered stable Graves' hyperthyroidism when ophthalmopathy did not progress within 18 months. Diagnosis of hyperthyroidism was new in patients aged 18 to 65, and its duration was under 2 months. This clonotype was observed at least ten times. Its antigen remains unknown.

This chain connects TRBV7-9 to TRBJ2-7, with D unresolved. Sequencing input: peripheral blood or thyroid tissue (not recorded which). This TCR came from a woman under 30 with Graves' hyperthyroidism. CDR3 loop: CASSRVSSYEQYF. CDR3 in DNA: TGTGCCAGCAGCCGAGTGTCCTCCTACGAGCAGTACTTC.